Listed below are T cell receptor beta chains from one sample, sequenced in a study of shared clonotypes between healthy human individuals. Using immunoSEQ multiplex PCR, the repertoire was profiled, and TCRdb retains in-frame clones only, with some absent. The sample records about 2 million clones, about 95% being singletons. Sequencing was carried out using naive CD8+ T cells sorted from blood. These receptor sequences come from a man aged 18 to 29 in good health. CDR3s include the opening cysteine and the closing phenylalanine or tryptophan. Each record gives: V gene, clone size, J gene, D gene, CDR3 protein, CDR3 DNA. A D gene is named only where the DNA matches it firmly. For some rows the clone size is stated as once, few or many, or as a class when expanded; others skip it.

V gene: TRBV5-1; clone size: once; J gene: TRBJ1-2; D gene: .; CDR3 protein: CASSLAEAGLSNDYGYTF; CDR3 DNA: TGCGCCAGCAGCTTGGCTGAGGCAGGGCTAAGTAACGACTATGGCTACACCTTC
V gene: TRBV29-1; clone size: .; J gene: TRBJ1-4; D gene: .; CDR3 protein: CSTRQSANEKLFF; CDR3 DNA: TGCAGCACGAGACAGTCAGCTAATGAAAAACTGTTTTTT
V gene: TRBV7-9; clone size: .; J gene: TRBJ1-5; D gene: .; CDR3 protein: CASSLGGFGVTPQHF; CDR3 DNA: TGTGCCAGCAGCTTAGGAGGTTTTGGGGTCACCCCCCAGCATTTT
V gene: TRBV11-2; clone size: .; J gene: TRBJ2-7; D gene: .; CDR3 protein: CASSYFRGPYEQYF; CDR3 DNA: TGTGCCAGCAGCTACTTCAGGGGACCCTACGAGCAGTACTTC
V gene: TRBV4-2; clone size: .; J gene: TRBJ2-7; D gene: .; CDR3 protein: CASSQDFRTEFSYEQYF; CDR3 DNA: TGTGCCAGCAGCCAAGATTTCCGGACAGAGTTTTCCTACGAGCAGTACTTC
V gene: TRBV6-6; clone size: .; J gene: TRBJ2-2; D gene: .; CDR3 protein: CASSSGQPGGLFF; CDR3 DNA: TGTGCCAGCAGTTCGGGACAACCCGGGGGGCTGTTTTTT
V gene: TRBV9; clone size: .; J gene: TRBJ2-1; D gene: .; CDR3 protein: CASSAGPTGDNEQFF; CDR3 DNA: TGTGCCAGCAGCGCGGGACCGACAGGCGACAATGAGCAGTTCTTC
V gene: TRBV7-9; clone size: .; J gene: TRBJ1-1; D gene: TRBD1; CDR3 protein: CASSLGQGVLLNTEAFF; CDR3 DNA: TGTGCCAGCAGCTTAGGGCAGGGGGTTCTCTTAAACACTGAAGCTTTCTTT
V gene: TRBV11-1; clone size: .; J gene: TRBJ2-2; D gene: TRBD1; CDR3 protein: CASSLTGDTGELFF; CDR3 DNA: TGTGCCAGCAGCCTTACAGGGGACACCGGGGAGCTGTTTTTT
V gene: TRBV4-1; clone size: .; J gene: TRBJ2-1; D gene: .; CDR3 protein: CASSQRSVSSYNEQFF; CDR3 DNA: TGCGCCAGCAGCCAACGTAGCGTGAGCTCCTACAATGAGCAGTTCTTC
V gene: TRBV2; clone size: .; J gene: TRBJ2-6; D gene: .; CDR3 protein: CASSEELERLAGANVLTF; CDR3 DNA: TGTGCCAGCAGTGAAGAACTAGAACGCTTGGCAGGGGCCAACGTCCTGACTTTC
V gene: TRBV5-6; clone size: .; J gene: TRBJ1-3; D gene: .; CDR3 protein: CASRITGFSGNTIYF; CDR3 DNA: TGTGCCAGCAGGATAACAGGGTTCTCTGGAAACACCATATATTTT
V gene: TRBV30; clone size: .; J gene: TRBJ1-5; D gene: .; CDR3 protein: CAWGVNQPQHF; CDR3 DNA: TGTGCCTGGGGAGTGAATCAGCCCCAGCATTTT
V gene: TRBV7-8; clone size: .; J gene: TRBJ1-6; D gene: .; CDR3 protein: CASSLVTEAYSPLHF; CDR3 DNA: TGTGCCAGCAGCTTAGTTACTGAAGCTTATTCACCCCTCCACTTT
V gene: TRBV7-2; clone size: once; J gene: TRBJ2-5; D gene: .; CDR3 protein: CASSLFPWGAETQYF; CDR3 DNA: TGTGCCAGCAGCTTATTTCCATGGGGGGCTGAGACCCAGTACTTC
V gene: TRBV5-4; clone size: .; J gene: TRBJ2-7; D gene: TRBD1; CDR3 protein: CASSSGGYEQYF; CDR3 DNA: TGTGCCAGCTCCTCAGGGGGCTACGAGCAGTACTTC
V gene: TRBV7-9; clone size: once; J gene: TRBJ1-1; D gene: .; CDR3 protein: CASSPSYMNTEAFF; CDR3 DNA: TGTGCCAGCAGCCCAAGTTACATGAACACTGAAGCTTTCTTT
V gene: TRBV25-1; clone size: .; J gene: TRBJ2-2; D gene: .; CDR3 protein: CASSERRVGELFF; CDR3 DNA: TGTGCCAGCAGTGAAAGACGGGTCGGGGAGCTGTTTTTT
V gene: TRBV7-6; clone size: .; J gene: TRBJ2-2; D gene: .; CDR3 protein: CASSLEGLDTGELFF; CDR3 DNA: TGTGCCAGCAGCTTAGAGGGGCTGGACACCGGGGAGCTGTTTTTT
V gene: TRBV6-6; clone size: once; J gene: TRBJ2-7; D gene: .; CDR3 protein: CASSYSGVIYEQYF; CDR3 DNA: TGTGCCAGCAGTTACTCGGGAGTCATCTACGAGCAGTACTTC
V gene: TRBV11-2; clone size: .; J gene: TRBJ1-4; D gene: .; CDR3 protein: CASSSEGWLNEKLFF; CDR3 DNA: TGTGCCAGCAGCTCAGAGGGGTGGCTTAATGAAAAACTGTTTTTT
V gene: TRBV7-9; clone size: .; J gene: TRBJ2-7; D gene: TRBD1; CDR3 protein: CASGTGVPEQYF; CDR3 DNA: TGTGCCAGCGGGACAGGAGTTCCCGAGCAGTACTTC
V gene: TRBV7-9; clone size: .; J gene: TRBJ1-1; D gene: .; CDR3 protein: CASSLSGYDAFF; CDR3 DNA: TGTGCCAGCAGCTTATCGGGGTACGACGCTTTCTTT
V gene: TRBV28; clone size: .; J gene: TRBJ1-1; D gene: .; CDR3 protein: CASSYISGNTEAFF; CDR3 DNA: TGTGCCAGCAGTTACATATCGGGGAACACTGAAGCTTTCTTT
V gene: TRBV7-9; clone size: .; J gene: TRBJ1-1; D gene: .; CDR3 protein: CASSLFGENTEAFF; CDR3 DNA: TGTGCCAGCAGCTTATTCGGGGAGAACACTGAAGCTTTCTTT
V gene: TRBV7-9; clone size: .; J gene: TRBJ1-6; D gene: TRBD1; CDR3 protein: CASSSGGQGGSPLHF; CDR3 DNA: TGTGCCAGCAGCTCGGGGGGACAGGGTGGATCACCCCTCCACTTT
V gene: TRBV4-3; clone size: .; J gene: TRBJ1-1; D gene: .; CDR3 protein: CASSQDPGNTEAFF; CDR3 DNA: TGCGCCAGCAGCCAAGACCCGGGGAACACTGAAGCTTTCTTT
V gene: TRBV6-5; clone size: once; J gene: TRBJ2-3; D gene: .; CDR3 protein: CATAPGTSRGDTQYF; CDR3 DNA: TGTGCCACCGCGCCGGGGACTTCCCGCGGAGATACGCAGTATTTT
V gene: TRBV6-5; clone size: .; J gene: TRBJ2-4; D gene: TRBD1; CDR3 protein: CASSYMGQGGIQYF; CDR3 DNA: TGTGCCAGCAGTTACATGGGACAGGGGGGCATTCAGTACTTC
V gene: TRBV7-8; clone size: .; J gene: TRBJ1-5; D gene: TRBD1; CDR3 protein: CASSQGWDRGPYQPQHF; CDR3 DNA: TGTGCCAGCAGCCAGGGATGGGACAGGGGCCCATATCAGCCCCAGCATTTT
V gene: TRBV27; clone size: .; J gene: TRBJ2-1; D gene: .; CDR3 protein: CASSRGRNNEQFF; CDR3 DNA: TGTGCCAGCAGTCGGGGTCGTAACAATGAGCAGTTCTTC
V gene: TRBV7-9; clone size: once; J gene: TRBJ1-2; D gene: TRBD1; CDR3 protein: CASSPGQGANYGYTF; CDR3 DNA: TGTGCCAGCAGCCCCGGACAGGGGGCTAACTATGGCTACACCTTC
V gene: TRBV12-1; clone size: .; J gene: TRBJ1-5; D gene: .; CDR3 protein: CASSSSEKQGRKPQHF; CDR3 DNA: TGTGCCAGCAGCTCGTCGGAGAAACAGGGGAGAAAGCCCCAGCATTTT
V gene: TRBV18; clone size: .; J gene: TRBJ2-1; D gene: TRBD2; CDR3 protein: CASSLGLAGPYNEQFF; CDR3 DNA: TGTGCCAGCTCACTTGGACTAGCGGGACCCTACAATGAGCAGTTCTTC
V gene: TRBV19; clone size: .; J gene: TRBJ1-3; D gene: .; CDR3 protein: CASRDLLADQSGNTIYF; CDR3 DNA: TGTGCCAGTAGGGACCTACTGGCTGACCAATCTGGAAACACCATATATTTT
V gene: TRBV28; clone size: .; J gene: TRBJ2-5; D gene: .; CDR3 protein: CASSLGPETQYF; CDR3 DNA: TGTGCCAGCAGTTTGGGACCCGAGACCCAGTACTTC
V gene: TRBV4-3; clone size: .; J gene: TRBJ1-5; D gene: .; CDR3 protein: CASSQVRDIDQPQHF; CDR3 DNA: TGCGCCAGCAGCCAAGTCCGGGACATAGATCAGCCCCAGCATTTT
V gene: TRBV28; clone size: .; J gene: TRBJ1-2; D gene: .; CDR3 protein: CASSPRHADTGYTF; CDR3 DNA: TGTGCCAGCAGCCCCAGGCACGCGGACACGGGCTACACCTTC
V gene: TRBV4-3; clone size: .; J gene: TRBJ2-3; D gene: .; CDR3 protein: CASSQDFEGGTDTQYF; CDR3 DNA: TGCGCCAGCAGCCAAGATTTTGAGGGAGGTACAGATACGCAGTATTTT
V gene: TRBV4-3; clone size: once; J gene: TRBJ2-5; D gene: .; CDR3 protein: CASSQDWGETQYF; CDR3 DNA: TGCGCCAGCAGCCAAGACTGGGGAGAGACCCAGTACTTC
V gene: TRBV7-9; clone size: once; J gene: TRBJ2-7; D gene: .; CDR3 protein: CASSALFTREVREQYF; CDR3 DNA: TGTGCCAGCAGCGCCCTATTCACGCGAGAAGTGAGGGAGCAGTACTTC
V gene: TRBV13; clone size: once; J gene: TRBJ1-5; D gene: .; CDR3 protein: CASSSGGWQPQHF; CDR3 DNA: TGTGCCAGCAGCTCGGGGGGTTGGCAGCCCCAGCATTTT
V gene: TRBV5-4; clone size: .; J gene: TRBJ1-6; D gene: .; CDR3 protein: CASSLGAGGSPLHF; CDR3 DNA: TGTGCCAGCAGCTTGGGGGCTGGGGGATCACCCCTCCACTTT
V gene: TRBV27; clone size: .; J gene: TRBJ1-4; D gene: .; CDR3 protein: CASSVFNEKLFF; CDR3 DNA: TGTGCCAGCTCAGTTTTTAATGAAAAACTGTTTTTT
V gene: TRBV6-6; clone size: .; J gene: TRBJ2-2; D gene: .; CDR3 protein: CASLAGFRELFF; CDR3 DNA: TGTGCCAGCTTGGCGGGGTTTCGGGAGCTGTTTTTT
V gene: TRBV19; clone size: .; J gene: TRBJ2-7; D gene: .; CDR3 protein: CASSVFQSGAYEQYF; CDR3 DNA: TGTGCCAGTAGCGTATTCCAATCTGGGGCCTACGAGCAGTACTTC
V gene: TRBV27; clone size: .; J gene: TRBJ2-5; D gene: TRBD1; CDR3 protein: CASSFNRGQETQYF; CDR3 DNA: TGTGCCAGCAGTTTTAACAGGGGGCAAGAGACCCAGTACTTC
V gene: TRBV5-4; clone size: .; J gene: TRBJ2-6; D gene: .; CDR3 protein: CASSFGSGANVLTF; CDR3 DNA: TGTGCCAGCAGCTTTGGTTCTGGGGCCAACGTCCTGACTTTC
V gene: TRBV7-9; clone size: .; J gene: TRBJ2-5; D gene: TRBD2; CDR3 protein: CASSTPTASGEETQYF; CDR3 DNA: TGTGCCAGCAGCACCCCGACGGCTAGCGGAGAAGAGACCCAGTACTTC
V gene: TRBV6-5; clone size: .; J gene: TRBJ1-1; D gene: .; CDR3 protein: CASSYGAGLHAFF; CDR3 DNA: TGTGCCAGCAGTTACGGGGCAGGGTTGCATGCTTTCTTT
V gene: TRBV27; clone size: .; J gene: TRBJ1-5; D gene: .; CDR3 protein: CASSFLDQPQHF; CDR3 DNA: TGTGCCAGCAGTTTCCTAGATCAGCCCCAGCATTTT
V gene: TRBV5-1; clone size: .; J gene: TRBJ2-7; D gene: TRBD1; CDR3 protein: CASSVGYTGDNEQYF; CDR3 DNA: TGCGCCAGCAGCGTGGGGTATACAGGGGACAACGAGCAGTACTTC
V gene: TRBV2; clone size: .; J gene: TRBJ2-5; D gene: .; CDR3 protein: CASSESGQGSETQYF; CDR3 DNA: TGTGCCAGCAGTGAATCCGGGCAGGGTAGCGAGACCCAGTACTTC
V gene: TRBV4-2; clone size: .; J gene: TRBJ1-5; D gene: .; CDR3 protein: CASSQDPAGFEGLSNQPQHF; CDR3 DNA: TGTGCCAGCAGCCAAGATCCCGCCGGTTTCGAGGGCCTGAGCAATCAGCCCCAGCATTTT
V gene: TRBV28; clone size: .; J gene: TRBJ1-4; D gene: .; CDR3 protein: CASSSPKPGLNNEKLFF; CDR3 DNA: TGTGCCAGCAGTTCGCCCAAACCGGGACTCAATAATGAAAAACTGTTTTTT